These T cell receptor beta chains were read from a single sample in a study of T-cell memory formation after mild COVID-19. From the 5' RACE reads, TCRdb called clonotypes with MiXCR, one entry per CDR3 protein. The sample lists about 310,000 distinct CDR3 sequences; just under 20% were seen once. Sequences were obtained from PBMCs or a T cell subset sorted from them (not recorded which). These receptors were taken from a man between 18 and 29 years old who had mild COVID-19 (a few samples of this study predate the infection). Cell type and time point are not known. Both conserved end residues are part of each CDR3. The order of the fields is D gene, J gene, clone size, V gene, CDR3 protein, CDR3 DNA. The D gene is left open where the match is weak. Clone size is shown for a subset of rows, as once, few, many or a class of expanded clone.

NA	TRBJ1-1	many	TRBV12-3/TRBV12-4	CASSLNSQVTEAFF	TGTGCCAGCAGTTTGAACAGTCAAGTCACTGAAGCTTTCTTT
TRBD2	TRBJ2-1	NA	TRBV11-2	CASSFRGAGVDEQFF	TGTGCCAGCAGCTTTAGGGGTGCGGGGGTGGATGAGCAGTTCTTC
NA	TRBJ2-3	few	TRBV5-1	CASTTRQYTDTQYF	TGCGCCAGCACCACCCGGCAGTACACAGATACGCAGTATTTT
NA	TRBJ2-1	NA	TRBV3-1	CASSAIGLSYNEQFF	TGTGCCAGCAGCGCCATCGGTCTTTCCTACAATGAGCAGTTCTTC
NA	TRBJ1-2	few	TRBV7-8	CASSLSLWDGYTF	TGTGCCAGCAGCTTAAGCCTTTGGGATGGCTACACCTTC
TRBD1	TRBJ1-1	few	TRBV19	CASRHWTGVLSTEAFF	TGTGCCAGTAGACACTGGACAGGGGTATTGAGCACTGAAGCTTTCTTT
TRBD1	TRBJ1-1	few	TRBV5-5	CASGNRGRLNTEAFF	TGTGCCAGCGGAAACAGGGGGCGGCTGAACACTGAAGCTTTCTTT
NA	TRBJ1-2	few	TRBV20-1	CSARGMTKNYGYTF	TGCAGTGCTAGAGGGATGACTAAAAACTATGGCTACACCTTC
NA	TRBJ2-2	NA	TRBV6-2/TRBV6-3	CASSYGAGVNTGELFF	TGTGCCAGCAGTTACGGCGCAGGGGTAAACACCGGGGAGCTGTTTTTT
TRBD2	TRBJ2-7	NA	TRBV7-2	CASSFEASGVREQYF	TGTGCCAGCAGCTTTGAGGCTAGCGGGGTGAGAGAGCAGTACTTC
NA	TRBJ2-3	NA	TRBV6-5	CASSYRGGPDTQYF	TGTGCCAGCAGCTACAGGGGGGGTCCAGATACGCAGTATTTT
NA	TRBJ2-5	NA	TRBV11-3	CASSLGVGQETQYF	TGTGCCAGCAGCTTAGGGGTCGGACAAGAGACCCAGTACTTC
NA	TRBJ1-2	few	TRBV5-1	CASHREAGSFYGYTF	TGCGCCAGCCACAGAGAAGCCGGGTCCTTCTATGGCTACACCTTC
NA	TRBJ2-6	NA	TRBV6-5	CASSAGRAGANVLTF	TGTGCCAGCAGTGCCGGTAGGGCTGGGGCCAACGTCCTGACTTTC
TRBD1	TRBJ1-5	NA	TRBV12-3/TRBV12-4	CASSTGTGPNQPQHF	TGTGCCAGCAGTACCGGGACAGGGCCTAATCAGCCCCAGCATTTT
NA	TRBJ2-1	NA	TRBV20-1	CSAQSSYNEQFF	TGCAGTGCCCAAAGCTCCTACAATGAGCAGTTCTTC
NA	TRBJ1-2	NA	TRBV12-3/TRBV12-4	CASTDLGGYYGYTF	TGTGCCAGCACTGACCTTGGGGGTTACTATGGCTACACCTTC
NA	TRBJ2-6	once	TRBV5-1	CASSFGDSHSGANVLTF	TGCGCCAGCAGCTTCGGCGACAGTCACTCTGGGGCCAACGTCCTGACTTTC
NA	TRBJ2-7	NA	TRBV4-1	CASSQGEQGPYEQYF	TGCGCCAGCAGCCAAGGGGAACAGGGTCCCTACGAGCAGTACTTC
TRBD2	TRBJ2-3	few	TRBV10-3	CAISVGGGYTDTQYF	TGTGCCATCAGTGTTGGCGGGGGATACACAGATACGCAGTATTTT
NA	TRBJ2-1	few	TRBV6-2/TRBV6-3	CASSYWAVYNEQFF	TGTGCCAGCAGTTACTGGGCTGTATACAATGAGCAGTTCTTC